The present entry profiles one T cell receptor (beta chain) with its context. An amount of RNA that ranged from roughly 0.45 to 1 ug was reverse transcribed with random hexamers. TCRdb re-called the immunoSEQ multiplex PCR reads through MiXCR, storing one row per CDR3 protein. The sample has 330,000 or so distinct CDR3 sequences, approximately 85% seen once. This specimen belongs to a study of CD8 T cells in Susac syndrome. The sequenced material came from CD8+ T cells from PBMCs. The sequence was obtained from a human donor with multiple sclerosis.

The CDR3: CASSVWARTSGTYNEQFF. CDR3 in DNA: TGTGCCAGCAGCGTATGGGCGAGGACTAGCGGGACCTACAATGAGCAGTTCTTC. The chain uses TRBV9 and TRBJ2-1, with TRBD2 matching 12 bases. The junction had 7 bases not matched to a gene; V was cut back by 1 base and J by 2 bases. In germline, CDR1 is SGDLS, CDR2 YYNGEE. The CDR3 is 18 residues long.